This T cell receptor beta chain comes out of a study of blood T cells in healthy people across ages. Extracted total RNA amounted to at least 5.5 micrograms for each sample. A second PCR, run for about 7 to 11 cycles, used a sample-barcoded 5' primer plus a J-beta primer mix. TCRdb re-analysed the 5' RACE reads in MiXCR, keeping a single row per CDR3 protein. This sample carries 550,000 to 700,000 distinct CDR3 sequences, 25% to 30% of them seen once, and the ten largest clones take roughly 18%. General observations from the study: Bulk PBMC profiling left naive and antigen-experienced comparisons inconclusive.

For this clonotype: Its cognate antigen is unknown.

Trimming pared 0 bases from V and 0 bases from J, leaving 7 bases between. The germline gives CDR1 SGDLS, CDR2 YYNGEE. The CDR3 has 15 residues. Material: blood. This TCR was sampled from a woman between 65 and 79 years old in good health. The J gene is TRBJ2-1, the V gene TRBV9; D is uncertain. The CDR3 nucleotides are TGTGCCAGCAGCGTAGGGGTGGACTCCTACAATGAGCAGTTCTTC. This encodes CASSVGVDSYNEQFF.